A selection of T cell receptor beta chains follows, all from one sample in a study of T cell repertoires in cytomegalovirus infection. TCRdb redid the calling of the reads with MiXCR, one entry per CDR3 protein. The table lists approximately 910,000 distinct CDR3 sequences, about a third of them singletons. Antigen specificity for these receptors is unknown. The sample here was cultured CD8+ T cells from PBMCs, taken from culture after CMV antigen stimulation. The receptors come from a human donor in good health (CMV status not recorded). Some clones in this sample may be carry-over from other donors' samples. CDR3s include the opening cysteine and the closing phenylalanine or tryptophan. A D gene is named only where the DNA matches it firmly. Not every row has a clone size; where given, it reads once, few, many or a size class.

j_call: TRBJ1-2
clone_size: few
d_call: TRBD1
v_call: TRBV7-6
cdr3_aa: CASSLASGGFDGYTF
cdr3_nt: TGTGCCAGCAGCTTAGCTTCAGGGGGCTTCGATGGCTACACCTTC

j_call: TRBJ2-7
clone_size: few
d_call: TRBD2
v_call: TRBV6-2/TRBV6-3
cdr3_aa: CASILQRGPSYEQYF
cdr3_nt: TGTGCCAGCATTCTACAGCGGGGGCCGTCCTACGAGCAGTACTTC

j_call: TRBJ1-4
clone_size: -
d_call: -
v_call: TRBV7-9
cdr3_aa: CASSLDVDPNEKLFF
cdr3_nt: TGTGCCAGCAGCTTAGATGTGGACCCGAATGAAAAACTGTTTTTT

j_call: TRBJ1-6
clone_size: -
d_call: TRBD1
v_call: TRBV27
cdr3_aa: CASSLGAGGWSPLHF
cdr3_nt: TGTGCCAGCAGTTTAGGTGCAGGGGGTTGGTCACCCCTCCACTTT

j_call: TRBJ2-4
clone_size: -
d_call: -
v_call: TRBV7-9
cdr3_aa: CASSYRSEGKNIQYF
cdr3_nt: TGTGCCAGCAGCTATAGGTCTGAGGGCAAAAACATTCAGTACTTC

j_call: TRBJ1-2
clone_size: few
d_call: TRBD1
v_call: TRBV19
cdr3_aa: CASSTRTGRDGYTF
cdr3_nt: TGTGCCAGCAGTACCAGGACAGGGAGGGATGGCTACACCTTC

j_call: TRBJ2-7
clone_size: -
d_call: -
v_call: TRBV6-2/TRBV6-3
cdr3_aa: CASSYAVAYYEQYF
cdr3_nt: TGTGCCAGCAGTTACGCGGTAGCTTACTACGAGCAGTACTTC

j_call: TRBJ2-2
clone_size: -
d_call: -
v_call: TRBV27
cdr3_aa: CASSSFGELFF
cdr3_nt: TGTGCCAGCAGCTCTTTTGGGGAGCTGTTTTTT

j_call: TRBJ2-3
clone_size: -
d_call: -
v_call: TRBV9
cdr3_aa: CTSSLDPAGASYTDTQYF
cdr3_nt: TGTACCAGCAGCCTAGACCCCGCGGGGGCCAGTTACACAGATACGCAGTATTTT

j_call: TRBJ1-5
clone_size: -
d_call: TRBD1
v_call: TRBV19
cdr3_aa: CASSFRTGTQPQHF
cdr3_nt: TGTGCCAGTAGTTTCCGGACAGGAACTCAGCCCCAGCATTTT

j_call: TRBJ1-1
clone_size: -
d_call: -
v_call: TRBV19
cdr3_aa: CASSIPQSRLNTEAFF
cdr3_nt: TGTGCCAGTAGTATACCCCAGAGCCGCCTAAACACTGAAGCTTTCTTT

j_call: TRBJ2-7
clone_size: -
d_call: -
v_call: TRBV9
cdr3_aa: CASSVRVSSLYEQYF
cdr3_nt: TGTGCCAGCAGCGTAAGGGTCAGCTCCTTATACGAGCAGTACTTC

j_call: TRBJ1-5
clone_size: -
d_call: -
v_call: TRBV27
cdr3_aa: CASRVALPNQPQHF
cdr3_nt: TGTGCCAGCCGTGTCGCCCTACCTAATCAGCCCCAGCATTTT

j_call: TRBJ1-6
clone_size: many
d_call: -
v_call: TRBV7-8
cdr3_aa: CASSLVRGSYNSPLHF
cdr3_nt: TGTGCCAGCAGCTTAGTCCGGGGCTCCTATAATTCACCCCTCCACTTT